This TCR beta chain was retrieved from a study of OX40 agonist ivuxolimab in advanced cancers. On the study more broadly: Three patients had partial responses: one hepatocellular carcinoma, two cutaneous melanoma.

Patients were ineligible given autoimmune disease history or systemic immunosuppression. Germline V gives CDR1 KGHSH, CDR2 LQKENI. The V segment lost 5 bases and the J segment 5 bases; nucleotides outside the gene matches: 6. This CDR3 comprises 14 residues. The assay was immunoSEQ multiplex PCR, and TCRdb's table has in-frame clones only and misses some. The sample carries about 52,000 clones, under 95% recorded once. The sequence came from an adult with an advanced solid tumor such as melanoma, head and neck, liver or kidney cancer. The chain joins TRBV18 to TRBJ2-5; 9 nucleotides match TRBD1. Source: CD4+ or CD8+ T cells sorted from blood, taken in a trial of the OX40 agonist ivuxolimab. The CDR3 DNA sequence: TGTGCCAGCTCAGAGGGACAGGGCCACGAGACCCAGTACTTC. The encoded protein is CASSEGQGHETQYF.